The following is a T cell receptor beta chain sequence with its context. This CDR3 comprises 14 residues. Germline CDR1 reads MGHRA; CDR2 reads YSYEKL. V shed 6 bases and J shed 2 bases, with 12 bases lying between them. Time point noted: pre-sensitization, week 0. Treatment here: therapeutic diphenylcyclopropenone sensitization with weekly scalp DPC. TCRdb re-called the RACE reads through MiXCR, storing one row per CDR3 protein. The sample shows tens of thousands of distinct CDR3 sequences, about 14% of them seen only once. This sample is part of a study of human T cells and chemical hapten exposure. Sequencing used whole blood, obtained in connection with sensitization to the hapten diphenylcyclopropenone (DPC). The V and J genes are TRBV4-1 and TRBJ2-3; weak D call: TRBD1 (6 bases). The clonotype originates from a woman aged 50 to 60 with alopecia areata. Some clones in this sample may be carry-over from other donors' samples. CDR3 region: CASRGGQPTDTQYF. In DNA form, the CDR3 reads TGCGCCAGCAGAGGTGGACAGCCCACAGATACGCAGTATTTT.